The 27 T cell receptor beta chains given below trace back to one sample, sequenced in a study of cytomegalovirus exposure and HLA in healthy donors. This table comes from immunoSEQ multiplex PCR, and its TCRdb copy is limited to in-frame clones, with some not included. The sample has 150,000 to 160,000 clones, 85% to 90% seen once. Sample: PBMCs. The receptors originated from a human donor in good health.

Here the CDR3 DNA reads TGCGCCAGCAGCTTGGATCCGGGGGGTGGTGAAGCTTTCTTT. Its translation is CASSLDPGGGEAFF. The V gene is TRBV5-1, the J gene TRBJ1-1, with D tentatively TRBD1 (5 bases). Trimming left V 0 bases short and J 7 bases short, with 13 bases between. Germline assignment: CDR1 SGHRS and CDR2 YFSETQ. This CDR3 comprises 14 residues.

V and J are TRBV2 and TRBJ2-7; D ambiguous. Germline V gives CDR1 SNHLY, CDR2 FYNNEI. The CDR3 is 14 amino acids. Trimming removed 6 bases at V and 2 bases at J, with 14 bases between. The CDR3 reads CASSPTLPPYEQYF. In DNA form, the CDR3 reads TGTGCCAGCAGCCCTACCTTGCCGCCCTACGAGCAGTACTTC.

The chain has TRBV7-2 and TRBJ2-1, with TRBD2 identical over 9 bases. V gave up 2 bases and J gave up 10 bases; unmatched junction bases: 6. Germline V gene lookup returns CDR1 SGHTA and CDR2 FQGNSA. The CDR3 sequence is 14 residues long. The CDR3 sequence is CASSLRLAVREQFF. CDR3 nucleotide sequence: TGTGCCAGCAGCTTAAGACTAGCGGTTAGGGAGCAGTTCTTC.

The genes are TRBV9 and TRBJ2-7, with TRBD1 matching 10 bases. V shed 3 bases, J shed 4 bases, and the junction held 4 bases outside the gene matches. The CDR3 contains 14 residues. Germline CDR1 SGDLS, CDR2 YYNGEE. The CDR3 sequence is CASSATGGFYEQYF. CDR3 sequence (DNA): TGTGCCAGCAGCGCGACAGGGGGCTTTTACGAGCAGTACTTC.

The J gene is TRBJ1-4, the V gene TRBV28; the match to TRBD1 covers 7 bases. Trimming took 6 bases from V and 0 from J; bases not matched to a gene: 7. The CDR3 length is 16 residues. In germline, CDR1 is MDHEN, CDR2 SYDVKM. The CDR3 region is CASRTGTASTNEKLFF. Written as DNA, the CDR3 is TGTGCCAGCAGGACCGGGACAGCCTCAACTAATGAAAAACTGTTTTTT. Drawing the rest from reference TRBV28 and TRBJ1-4, the complete variable domain is DVKVTQSSRYLVKRTGEKVFLECVQDMDHENMFWYRQDPGLGLRLIYFSYDVKMKEKGDIPEGYSVSREKKERFSLILESASTNQTSMYLCASRTGTASTNEKLFFGSGTQLSVL.

On this clone itself: One junction end does not reproduce the germline sequence, and a read error may be involved. This chain connects TRBV7-7 to TRBJ2-2; TRBD1 matches 9 bases. The germline CDR1 and CDR2 sequences are SSHAT and FNYEAQ (reference sequence). The CDR3 extends over 15 amino acids. In nucleotides, the CDR3 is TGTGCTAGCAGCTTGGGACAGGGCGGCGCCGGGGAGCTGTTTTTT. Its protein is CASSLGQGGAGELFF.

This clone turned up a few times. The chain recombines TRBV6-5 with TRBJ2-2; 10 bases are shared with TRBD2. The CDR3 is made up of 16 amino acids. From germline, CDR1 is MNHEY and CDR2 SVGAGI. Trimming at V came to 1 base and at J to 6 bases, leaving 5 bases not matched to a gene. Here the CDR3 reads CASSYYLAGVPGELFF. The CDR3 bases are TGTGCCAGCAGTTACTACCTAGCGGGAGTCCCCGGGGAGCTGTTTTTT.

The CDR3, as DNA: TGTGCCAGCAGTCTTGTGCCCAGGGGGGCTGGGGCCAACGTCCTGACTTTC. Residues: CASSLVPRGAGANVLTF. This chain joins TRBV27 and TRBJ2-6; maybe TRBD1 (7 bases). Trimming removed 5 bases at V and 2 bases at J, with 16 bases between. The CDR3 contains 17 residues. The germline CDR1 and CDR2 sequences are MNHEY and SMNVEV (reference sequence).

This sequence joins TRBV9 and TRBJ2-1; perhaps TRBD2 as D (6 bases). The germline V gene encodes CDR1 SGDLS and CDR2 YYNGEE. The CDR3 runs to 14 residues. Trimming left V 0 bases short and J 2 bases short, with 6 bases between. The DNA of the CDR3 is TGTGCCAGCAGCGTAGGCGGGGCCTACAATGAGCAGTTCTTC. As protein: CASSVGGAYNEQFF. The complete variable domain, with remaining parts taken from reference TRBV9 and TRBJ2-1, reads DSGVTQTPKHLITATGQRVTLRCSPRSGDLSVYWYQQSLDQGLQFLIQYYNGEERAKGNILERFSAQQFPDLHSELNLSSLELGDSALYFCASSVGGAYNEQFFGPGTRLTVL.

The chain joins TRBV25-1 to TRBJ2-1, with 7 bases that match TRBD2. The length of the CDR3 is 17 residues. Looked up from germline, CDR1 is MGHDK and CDR2 is SYGVNS. J was trimmed by 1 base and V by 2 bases; bases with no gene match: 8. CDR3 bases: TGTGCCAGCAGTGAACAAAGGCTAGCGGTATCCTACAATGAGCAGTTCTTC. Amino acids: CASSEQRLAVSYNEQFF.

The rearrangement uses TRBV19 and TRBJ1-2; maybe TRBD1 (5 bases). This CDR3 is built from 12 residues. V was shortened by 5 bases and J by 8 bases, with 12 bases between the two germline ends. Germline CDR1 reads LNHDA; CDR2 reads SQIVND (reference sequence). The CDR3 sequence: CASSLGHSGYTF. The CDR3 DNA sequence: TGTGCCAGTAGTCTAGGACATTCGGGCTACACCTTC.

This clone showed up just a few times. The V and J genes are TRBV2 and TRBJ2-7; the D gene is possibly TRBD2 (6 bases). Per the germline V gene, CDR1 is SNHLY and CDR2 is FYNNEI. Trimming left V 6 bases short and J 4 bases short, with 13 bases between. CDR3 length: 13 amino acids. The CDR3 DNA follows: TGTGCCAGCAGAGGGACTCCTTTTTACGAGCAGTACTTC. Protein product: CASRGTPFYEQYF.

This rearrangement joins TRBV29-1 to TRBJ1-3; D unresolved. Germline loops: CDR1 SQVTM, CDR2 ANQGSEA. V shed 5 bases and J shed 0 bases, with 8 bases lying between them. The CDR3 has 13 amino acids. In nucleotides, the CDR3 is TGCAGCGTTAAAACGGGCTCTGGAAACACCATATATTTT. It yields the protein CSVKTGSGNTIYF.

The chain joins TRBV5-1 to TRBJ2-2; 7 bases are shared with TRBD1. The CDR3 consists of 17 residues. Germline V gene sequence: CDR1 SGHRS, CDR2 YFSETQ. After removal of 3 bases from V and 4 bases from J, the junction contained 12 bases not matched to a gene. In DNA form, the CDR3 reads TGCGCCAGCAGCTACCACGCGACAGGGTCCCTCACCGGGGAGCTGTTTTTT. It codes for CASSYHATGSLTGELFF.

In this sample, this clone turned up many times. This chain connects TRBV29-1 to TRBJ2-5; D is undetermined. Between the trimmed V and J ends, which lost 0 bases and 11 bases, there was a span of 10 bases. Germline V lookup: CDR1 SQVTM, CDR2 ANQGSEA. The CDR3 length is 11 residues. CDR3 protein: CSVEEVSKQYF. The CDR3 nucleotides are TGCAGCGTTGAAGAAGTCAGTAAACAGTACTTC.

The gene calls are TRBV5-6 and TRBJ2-7; a weak D match, TRBD1 (5 bases). Germline V lookup: CDR1 SGHDT, CDR2 YYEEEE. The ends were cut back, 3 bases at V and 3 bases at J, with 16 bases in the middle. This CDR3 region has 15 residues. The CDR3 nucleotides read TGTGCCAGCAGCTCACCAGCCAGGGCGGACTACGAGCAGTACTTC. This translates into CASSSPARADYEQYF.

This chain uses TRBV25-1 with TRBJ2-3; no clear D. Germline CDR1 is MGHDK and CDR2 is SYGVNS. V was trimmed by 5 bases and J by 0 bases, leaving 18 bases between them. This CDR3 region has 17 residues. CDR3 protein: CASSPRFAGPSTDTQYF. The CDR3 DNA reads as TGTGCCAGCAGTCCCCGTTTCGCCGGTCCCAGCACAGATACGCAGTATTTT.

V and J are TRBV5-4 and TRBJ1-1, with a tentative D call TRBD1 (5 bases). The CDR3 runs to 15 residues. CDR1 and CDR2 (germline): SGHNT, YYREEE (reference sequence). The V gene lost 1 base and the J gene lost 7 bases, with 17 bases spanning the gap. CDR3 DNA: TGTGCCAGCAGCTTGCGCAGGGAATCTGATAATGAAGCTTTCTTT. Translating it yields CASSLRRESDNEAFF.

The chain joins TRBV6-6 to TRBJ1-5, with D unresolved. Germline V lookup: CDR1 MNHNY, CDR2 SVGAGI (reference sequence). Trimming left V 0 bases short and J 0 bases short, with 6 bases between. This CDR3 comprises 15 residues. The CDR3 here is CASSYSEISNQPQHF. In DNA form, the CDR3 reads TGTGCCAGCAGTTACTCTGAGATTAGCAATCAGCCCCAGCATTTT.

The gene calls are TRBV28 and TRBJ1-3; maybe TRBD1 (5 bases). The CDR3 runs to 12 residues. Trimming removed 6 bases at V and 7 bases at J, with 10 bases between. Germline V lookup: CDR1 MDHEN, CDR2 SYDVKM. CDR3 residues: CASRTPGNTIYF. The CDR3 coding sequence is TGTGCCAGCAGAACCCCAGGGAACACCATATATTTT.

The CDR3 loop is CASSYRGTSGVYEQYF. The CDR3 DNA follows: TGTGCCAGCAGTTACCGAGGGACTAGCGGTGTTTACGAGCAGTACTTC. The chain recombines TRBV6-5 with TRBJ2-7; 11 bases are a match to TRBD2. V gave up 2 bases and J gave up 4 bases; unmatched junction bases: 7. Germline CDR1 is MNHEY and CDR2 is SVGAGI. This CDR3 has 16 residues.

The table lists this clone with a count of one. The chain links TRBV7-2 to TRBJ1-1, with a tentative D call TRBD1 (5 bases). The CDR3 is 17 residues long. The germline V gene has CDR1 SGHTA and CDR2 FQGNSA. The V end was cut by 5 bases, the J end by 0 bases, with 19 bases between. The CDR3 nucleotides read TGTGCCAGCAGCCCACGCGGGGGGTCGGGGATGAACACTGAAGCTTTCTTT. Its protein product is CASSPRGGSGMNTEAFF.

CDR3 coding DNA: TGTGCCAGCGCCCGACAGACTGGCGGGGAGCTGTTTTTT. It yields the protein CASARQTGGELFF. The genes are TRBV6-1 and TRBJ2-2, with D possibly TRBD1 on 5 matching bases. Germline-derived CDR1 and CDR2 are MNHNS and SASEGT. The CDR3 runs 13 residues. Trimming removed 8 bases at V and 7 bases at J, with 14 bases between.

The rearrangement links TRBV7-6 to TRBJ1-5, with 8 bases matching TRBD1. The CDR3 is 12 residues long. Losses at the gene ends were 5 bases for V and 9 bases for J; bases not matched to a gene: 3. Germline V gives CDR1 SGHVS, CDR2 FNYEAQ. The CDR3 region is CASSTTGGPQHF. The CDR3 nucleotides are TGTGCCAGCAGCACTACAGGGGGGCCCCAGCATTTT.

The chain is built from TRBV6-5 and TRBJ2-7; D possibly corresponds to TRBD1 (5 bases). V was trimmed by 0 bases and J by 0 bases, leaving 9 bases between them. CDR3 length: 15 amino acids. Looked up from germline, CDR1 is MNHEY and CDR2 is SVGAGI. CDR3 loop: CASSYSTASSYEQYF. The DNA for the CDR3 is TGTGCCAGCAGTTACTCGACAGCGAGCTCCTACGAGCAGTACTTC.

V usage is TRBV27 and J usage is TRBJ1-3; TRBD1 matches at 9 bases. V was pared by 5 bases and J by 1 base, with 15 bases of the junction left unmatched. Germline lookup yields CDR1 MNHEY and CDR2 SMNVEV (reference sequence). The CDR3 spans 19 residues. CDR3 DNA sequence: TGTGCCAGCAGTATATACAACCCTACAGGGACAGGGTCTGGAAACACCATATATTTT. Protein product: CASSIYNPTGTGSGNTIYF.

This clone was found once. The rearrangement links TRBV9 to TRBJ2-7; the D gene is possibly TRBD1 (5 bases). Trimming pared 3 bases from V and 3 bases from J, leaving 10 bases between. Germline CDR1 is SGDLS and CDR2 is YYNGEE. The CDR3 has 13 amino acids. The CDR3, as DNA: TGTGCCAGCAGCGCAAGAGACAGCTACGAGCAGTACTTC. This translates into CASSARDSYEQYF. The full variable domain, in which reference TRBV9 and TRBJ2-7 provide the parts outside the CDR3, is DSGVTQTPKHLITATGQRVTLRCSPRSGDLSVYWYQQSLDQGLQFLIQYYNGEERAKGNILERFSAQQFPDLHSELNLSSLELGDSALYFCASSARDSYEQYFGPGTRLTVT.